The 27 T cell receptor beta chains below come from one sample, sequenced in a study of shared clonotypes between healthy human individuals. Sequenced by immunoSEQ multiplex PCR; TCRdb stores in-frame clones only, minus some. The repertoire holds roughly 1,600,000 clones, with approximately 98.5% as singletons. Material: naive CD4+ T cells sorted from blood. Subset defined: CD45RA+ positively selected. These receptors all come from a man younger than 45 in good health.

The genes are TRBV25-1 and TRBJ2-3; a weak D match, TRBD2 (5 bases). V lost 1 base to trimming and J lost 3 bases, with 11 bases between them. The CDR3 length is 15 residues. Germline CDR1 and CDR2: MGHDK and SYGVNS. CDR3 protein: CASSEWASGTDTQYF. Written as DNA, the CDR3 is TGTGCCAGCAGTGAATGGGCCAGCGGAACAGATACGCAGTATTTT.

The V and J genes are TRBV10-1 and TRBJ1-1; TRBD1 agrees at 8 bases. J gave up 3 bases and V 4 bases, and 10 bases lay outside the gene matches. The CDR3 sequence is 16 residues long. The germline V gene has CDR1 WNHNN and CDR2 SYGVQD (reference sequence). As DNA, the CDR3 is TGCGCCAGCAGTGGACCAGCCGGGACAGGAGACACTGAAGCTTTCTTT. This sequence encodes CASSGPAGTGDTEAFF.

The rearrangement links TRBV28 to TRBJ2-7; a weak D match, TRBD1 (6 bases). V lost 3 bases to trimming and J lost 2 bases, with 17 bases between them. Germline lookup yields CDR1 MDHEN and CDR2 SYDVKM. The CDR3 length is 16 residues. The CDR3 coding sequence is TGTGCCAGCAGTTTTGGCGAGGACAGTCAGACCTACGAGCAGTACTTC. Translation: CASSFGEDSQTYEQYF.

J is TRBJ2-7 and V is TRBV7-9; possible D gene TRBD1, 6 bases. Between the trimmed V and J ends, which lost 5 bases and 3 bases, there was a span of 14 bases. CDR1 SEHNR and CDR2 FQNEAQ come from the germline V gene (reference sequence). The CDR3 totals 14 residues. The CDR3 sequence: CASSLLTGNYEQYF. Here the CDR3 DNA reads TGTGCCAGCAGCCTACTGACAGGCAACTACGAGCAGTACTTC.

V gene TRBV5-4 combines with J gene TRBJ2-2; 8 nucleotides match TRBD2. J gave up 7 bases and V 0 bases, and 8 bases lay outside the gene matches. CDR3 length equals 16 residues. From germline, CDR1 is SGHNT and CDR2 YYREEE (reference sequence). CDR3 sequence: CASSLVSGTFSGELFF. DNA for the CDR3: TGTGCCAGCAGCTTGGTTAGCGGGACGTTTAGCGGGGAGCTGTTTTTT.

The chain has TRBV4-2 and TRBJ2-5; possible D gene TRBD2, 5 bases. Germline V gene data show CDR1 as LGHNA and CDR2 as YNFKEQ. The V end lost 1 base, the J end lost 5 bases, and 8 bases lay between the germline ends. The CDR3 is made up of 13 amino acids. The CDR3 region is CASSQGRGETQYF. The CDR3 DNA reads as TGTGCCAGCAGCCAAGGGCGAGGGGAGACCCAGTACTTC.

This clone occurred once. The chain uses TRBV5-5 and TRBJ2-1, with 7 bases lining up with TRBD2. From germline, CDR1 is SGHKS and CDR2 YYEKEE (reference sequence). The CDR3 has 15 residues. V was clipped by 3 bases and J by 8 bases; unmatched bases: 11. DNA of the CDR3: TGTGCCAGCAGCTGGCTCGCGGGAGTCCCCCATGAGCAGTTCTTC. Translation: CASSWLAGVPHEQFF.

The V call is TRBV7-2, the J call TRBJ2-7, with 7 nucleotides matching TRBD2. V dropped 5 bases and J dropped 7; count of bases not matched to a gene: 11. CDR1 and CDR2 from the germline V gene are SGHTA and FQGNSA. This CDR3 is 14 amino acids long. CDR3 nucleotides: TGTGCCAGCAGCCTGCTTAATGGGGGGGTTGAGCAGTACTTC. Amino acid sequence: CASSLLNGGVEQYF.

The genes are TRBV27 and TRBJ2-2, with TRBD1 identical over 9 bases. V trimming: 6 bases; J trimming: 4 bases; junction bases outside the gene matches: 6. The length of the CDR3 is 15 residues. The germline CDR1 and CDR2 sequences are MNHEY and SMNVEV (reference sequence). The CDR3 region has the DNA TGTGCCAGCAGCCTACAGGGGGCTCGCACCGGGGAGCTGTTTTTT. Protein: CASSLQGARTGELFF.

The gene calls are TRBV2 and TRBJ2-1, with 10 bases fitting TRBD2. The CDR3 is 17 residues long. Per the germline V gene, CDR1 is SNHLY and CDR2 is FYNNEI. Trimming removed 4 bases from V and 6 bases from J; junction bases left unmatched: 12. The CDR3 DNA sequence: TGTGCCAGCAGTGGGGAGGCTAGCGGGAGAGTCGGCAATGAGCAGTTCTTC. The encoded protein is CASSGEASGRVGNEQFF.

J is TRBJ2-7 and V is TRBV7-9, with D perhaps TRBD2 (5 bases). Germline assignment: CDR1 SEHNR and CDR2 FQNEAQ (reference sequence). Trimming shortened V by 3 bases and J by 2 bases, and 14 bases separated the two germline ends. The CDR3 spans 15 residues. Here the CDR3 DNA reads TGTGCCAGCAGCTTCACTAGACAAATTACCTACGAGCAGTACTTC. This sequence encodes CASSFTRQITYEQYF.

The chain has TRBV7-3 and TRBJ2-2; D gene ambiguous. This CDR3 has 13 residues. Per the germline V gene, CDR1 is SGHTA and CDR2 is FQGTGA. The V end lost 4 bases, the J end lost 3 bases, and 6 bases lay between the germline ends. The CDR3 is CASSSTYTGELFF. DNA for the CDR3: TGTGCCAGCAGCTCGACTTACACCGGGGAGCTGTTTTTT.

The V call is TRBV2, the J call TRBJ1-5; D unclear. The CDR3 is 14 amino acids. Deletions cut 6 bases from V and 7 bases from J, with 16 bases between. The germline gives CDR1 SNHLY, CDR2 FYNNEI. The CDR3 protein is CASSGNTSRQPQHF. CDR3 nucleotide sequence: TGTGCCAGCAGCGGAAACACCAGCAGACAGCCCCAGCATTTT.

This clone has only one observation. Other DNA variants within this sample encode the same CDR3. The chain has TRBV5-1 and TRBJ2-7, with D unresolved. The ends were cut back, 0 bases at V and 0 bases at J, with 7 bases in the middle. From germline, CDR1 is SGHRS and CDR2 YFSETQ. The CDR3 is 14 amino acids. The CDR3 sequence: CASSLVVGSYEQYF. The CDR3 DNA sequence: TGCGCCAGCAGCTTGGTTGTCGGCTCCTACGAGCAGTACTTC.

Note on this clone: No conserved phenylalanine or tryptophan is present at the end of the CDR3, so a read error is the likely explanation. The limits of the CDR3 on the DNA are not certain, so only TCRdb's listed CDR3 is given. The chain uses TRBV2 and TRBJ2-7. Per the germline V gene, CDR1 is SNHLY and CDR2 is FYNNEI. The CDR3 is made up of 11 amino acids, end residues included. The CDR3 loop reads CASSERTLEDL.

The chain carries TRBV10-3 and TRBJ2-5, with TRBD1 matching 7 bases. The V gene end was trimmed by 7 bases and the J gene end by 4 bases; junction bases not matched to a gene: 6. This CDR3 is 13 amino acids long. Germline lookup yields CDR1 ENHRY and CDR2 SYGVKD. This chain's CDR3 is CAINSGGIETQYF. CDR3 nucleotide sequence: TGTGCCATCAACTCAGGGGGTATAGAGACCCAGTACTTC.

To note about this clone: The same CDR3 also results from other DNA sequences found in this sample. This CDR3 is CASSLDRGTETQYF. The CDR3 DNA follows: TGCGCCAGCAGCTTGGACAGGGGAACAGAGACCCAGTACTTC. The chain combines TRBV5-1 with TRBJ2-5; 7 nucleotides align to TRBD1. CDR3 length: 14 residues. Looked up from germline, CDR1 is SGHRS and CDR2 is YFSETQ. Losses at the gene ends were 0 bases for V and 4 bases for J; bases not matched to a gene: 3.

V gene TRBV5-1 combines with J gene TRBJ2-1; TRBD2 aligns across 11 bases. The CDR3 contains 15 residues. Germline CDR1 and CDR2: SGHRS and YFSETQ. V shed 4 bases, J shed 7 bases, and the junction held 7 bases outside the gene matches. This CDR3 reads CASSVQASGRNEQFF. In nucleotides, the CDR3 is TGCGCCAGCAGCGTCCAGGCTAGCGGGAGGAATGAGCAGTTCTTC.

Comment on this clone: Other DNA sequences in the same sample also yield this CDR3. V is TRBV5-1 and J is TRBJ2-7, with D perhaps TRBD2 (6 bases). This CDR3 is built from 15 residues. Germline CDR1 is SGHRS and CDR2 is YFSETQ. Trimming left V 2 bases short and J 0 bases short, with 12 bases between. In DNA form, the CDR3 reads TGCGCCAGCAGCTTAGGGGTGGGGGGCTCCTACGAGCAGTACTTC. Its protein is CASSLGVGGSYEQYF.

This chain joins TRBV30 and TRBJ2-1; TRBD2 matches 13 bases. V dropped 2 bases and J dropped 14; count of bases not matched to a gene: 12. The CDR3 is 15 amino acids. Per the germline V gene, CDR1 is GTSNPN and CDR2 is SVGIG (reference sequence). CDR3 sequence (DNA): TGTGCCTGGAGTCGGGGGACTAGCGGGACAGCATGGAAGTTCTTC. Encoded protein: CAWSRGTSGTAWKFF.

V and J are TRBV7-9 and TRBJ1-3; D is undetermined. V was trimmed by 7 bases and J by 2 bases, leaving 18 bases between them. CDR3 length: 16 residues. Germline V gene lookup returns CDR1 SEHNR and CDR2 FQNEAQ (reference sequence). CDR3 bases: TGTGCCAGCACCCCCCCCTTTCACGGCACTGGAAACACCATATATTTT. Its protein is CASTPPFHGTGNTIYF.

The rearrangement joins TRBV9 to TRBJ2-5, with D perhaps matching TRBD1 or TRBD2 (5 bases each). The CDR3 length is 15 residues. V lost 4 bases and J lost 1, with 14 bases in between. Germline CDR1 is SGDLS and CDR2 is YYNGEE. CDR3 loop: CASSPGWGVQETQYF. CDR3 in DNA: TGTGCCAGCAGCCCGGGGTGGGGCGTCCAAGAGACCCAGTACTTC.

This clone showed up just once. V usage is TRBV2 and J usage is TRBJ1-2, with a tentative D call TRBD1 (5 bases). V was shortened by 8 bases and J by 7 bases, with 14 bases between the two germline ends. The germline V gene encodes CDR1 SNHLY and CDR2 FYNNEI. The CDR3 is 12 residues long. In DNA, the CDR3 is TGTGCCAGCGCGACAGATATCAGTGGCTACACCTTC. Its translation: CASATDISGYTF.

The table lists this clone with a count of one. This chain joins TRBV11-2 and TRBJ2-5; a possible D gene is TRBD1 (6 bases). V lost 1 base and J 4 bases, leaving 13 bases between the germline ends. CDR1 is SGHAT and CDR2 is FQNNGV in the germline V gene. This CDR3 is built from 15 residues. The CDR3 reads CASSLGPGDRETQYF. The CDR3 bases are TGTGCCAGCAGCTTAGGTCCAGGGGATCGAGAGACCCAGTACTTC.

This clone showed up just once. The junction differs from germline at one of its ends, possibly a read error. The genes are TRBV2 and TRBJ1-2, with D unresolved. The CDR3 covers 18 residues. Germline V gene sequence: CDR1 SNHLY, CDR2 FYNNEI. The CDR3 loop is CASSQSLDGAWTKYGYTF. The CDR3 bases are TGTGCCAGCAGTCAATCCTTAGACGGAGCCTGGACTAAGTATGGCTACACCTTC.

V is TRBV7-3 and J is TRBJ2-3, with D perhaps being TRBD1 or TRBD2 (6 bases each). Germline V gene data show CDR1 as SGHTA and CDR2 as FQGTGA. V gave up 0 bases and J gave up 5 bases, with 9 bases separating them. CDR3 length: 14 residues. The CDR3 loop reads CASSLTGGIDTQYF. The CDR3 region has the DNA TGTGCCAGCAGCTTAACAGGGGGGATAGATACGCAGTATTTT. Together with reference TRBV7-3 and TRBJ2-3, the CDR3 gives the full variable domain: GAGVSQTPSNKVTEKGKYVELRCDPISGHTALYWYRQSLGQGPEFLIYFQGTGAADDSGLPNDRFFAVRPEGSVSTLKIQRTERGDSAVYLCASSLTGGIDTQYFGPGTRLTVL.

This chain links TRBV7-8 with TRBJ2-1, with 13 bases lining up with TRBD2. Germline V gene data show CDR1 as SGHVS and CDR2 as FQNEAQ. The length of the CDR3 is 14 residues. The V and J ends lost 11 bases and 6 bases, in that order; junction bases with no gene match: 7. The CDR3 DNA follows: TGTGCCCTCTCTAGGACTAGCGGGAGCAATGAGCAGTTCTTC. Its translation: CALSRTSGSNEQFF.